This is a list of T cell receptor beta chains from one sample in a study of blood T cell repertoires in COVID-19. Method: immunoSEQ multiplex PCR; TCRdb's copy keeps in-frame clones and lacks some. The table records 200,000 to 300,000 clones, under 85% of them present only once. Sequenced sample: peripheral blood. Receptor source: a human donor in a cohort sampled during active COVID-19. CDR3s leave out the opening cysteine and the closing phenylalanine or tryptophan. The order of the fields is J gene, V gene, CDR3 protein.

TRBJ2-1 TRBV4-1 ASSSQTTSGSYNEQF
TRBJ2-7 TRBV5-1 ASSPGTSGGYEQY
TRBJ1-4 TRBV2 ASRAVEAGEKLF
TRBJ1-2 TRBV29-1 SVEFQGGGYT
TRBJ1-2 TRBV7-2 ASSLSPRGGGGYT
TRBJ2-5 TRBV6-2/TRBV6-3 ASSSDSDPKETQY
TRBJ1-1 TRBV18 ASSPRETDTEAF
TRBJ2-7 TRBV27 ASSFYPGRSYEQY
TRBJ2-3 TRBV19 ATSRASGSTDTQY
TRBJ2-7 TRBV6-5 ASSYSRTANYEQY
TRBJ2-5 TRBV5-5 ASSLAGPETQY
TRBJ2-2 TRBV12-3/TRBV12-4 ASSPGTGELF
TRBJ1-1 TRBV7-2 ASSYSTGNTEAF
TRBJ1-5 TRBV28 ASRVEGAGSQPQH
TRBJ2-7 TRBV3-1/TRBV3-2 ASSRGTGNYEQY
TRBJ1-2 TRBV5-5 ASSSGGDGYT
TRBJ1-2 TRBV4-1 ASSQNPPGKTGYT
TRBJ2-2 TRBV28 ASGWDRGNTGELF
TRBJ2-7 TRBV18 ASSPGTGSSYEQY